This T cell receptor beta chain was recorded in a study of CD8 T cells in ankylosing spondylitis. Study-level points and caveats: There was a TCR beta motif, made of eight highly homologous variants, that appeared characteristic of ankylosing spondylitis blood.

One entry per CDR3 protein results from TCRdb running MiXCR on the 5' RACE reads. The data hold some 800,000 distinct CDR3 sequences, with approximately 10% observed a single time. CDR3 length: 14 amino acids. The germline V gene has CDR1 DFQATT and CDR2 SNEGSKA (reference sequence). V was clipped by 3 bases and J by 7 bases, with 18 bases between them. On this clonotype: What it recognizes is unknown.

The V call is TRBV20-1, the J call TRBJ2-5; D is unclear. This clonotype was sampled from a male donor with ankylosing spondylitis. Input material: blood, either unsorted or a sorted T cell fraction (not recorded which). The CDR3 loop reads CSAREGMVYGTQYF. For the CDR3, the DNA is TGCAGTGCTAGGGAAGGGATGGTTTACGGGACCCAGTACTTC.